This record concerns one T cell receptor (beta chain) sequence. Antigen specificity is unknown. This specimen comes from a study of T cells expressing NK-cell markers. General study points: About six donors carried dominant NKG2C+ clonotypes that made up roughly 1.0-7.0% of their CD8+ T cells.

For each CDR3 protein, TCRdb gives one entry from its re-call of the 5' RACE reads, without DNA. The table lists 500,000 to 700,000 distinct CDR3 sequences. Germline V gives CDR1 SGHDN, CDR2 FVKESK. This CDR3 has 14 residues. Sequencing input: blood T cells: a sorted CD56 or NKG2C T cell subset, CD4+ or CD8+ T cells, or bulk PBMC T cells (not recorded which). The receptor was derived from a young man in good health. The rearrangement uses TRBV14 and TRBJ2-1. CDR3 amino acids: CASSQGHTGNEQFF.